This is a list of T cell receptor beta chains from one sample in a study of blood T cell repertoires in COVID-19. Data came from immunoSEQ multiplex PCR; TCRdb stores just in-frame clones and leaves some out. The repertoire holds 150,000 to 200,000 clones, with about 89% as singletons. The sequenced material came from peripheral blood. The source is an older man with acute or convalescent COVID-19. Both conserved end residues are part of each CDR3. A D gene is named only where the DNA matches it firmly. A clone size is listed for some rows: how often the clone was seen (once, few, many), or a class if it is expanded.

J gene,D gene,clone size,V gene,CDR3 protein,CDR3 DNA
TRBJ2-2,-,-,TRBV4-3,CASSQEVYAGQSTGELFF,TGCGCCAGCAGCCAAGAAGTTTATGCGGGACAGTCCACCGGGGAGCTGTTTTTT
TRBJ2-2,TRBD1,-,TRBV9,CASSVSQGAGTGELFF,TGTGCCAGCAGCGTATCACAGGGGGCGGGCACCGGGGAGCTGTTTTTT
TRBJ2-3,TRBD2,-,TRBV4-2,CASSQETAGGLGDTQYF,TGTGCCAGCAGCCAAGAGACGGCGGGAGGATTGGGAGATACGCAGTATTTT
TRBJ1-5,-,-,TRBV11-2,CASSRYYGQPQHF,TGTGCCAGCAGCCGATATTACGGTCAGCCCCAGCATTTT
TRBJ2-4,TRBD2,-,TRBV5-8,CASSGTRPQLAKNIQYF,TGTGCCAGCAGCGGGACTAGGCCCCAATTAGCCAAAAACATTCAGTACTTC
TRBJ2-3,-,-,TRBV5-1,CASSLGPAATSTDTQYF,TGCGCCAGCAGCTTGGGCCCGGCTGCGACTAGCACAGATACGCAGTATTTT
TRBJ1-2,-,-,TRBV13,CASSLGRGYGYTF,TGTGCCAGCAGCTTGGGGCGAGGCTATGGCTACACCTTC
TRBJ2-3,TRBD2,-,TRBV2,CASSPGTSKAGTDTQYF,TGTGCCAGCAGTCCCGGGACTAGCAAGGCGGGCACAGATACGCAGTATTTT
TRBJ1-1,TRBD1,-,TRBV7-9,CASSQQGRYTEAFF,TGTGCCAGCAGCCAACAGGGGAGATATACTGAAGCTTTCTTT
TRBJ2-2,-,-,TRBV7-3,CASSLPGSGELFF,TGTGCCAGCAGCTTACCCGGGTCCGGGGAGCTGTTTTTT
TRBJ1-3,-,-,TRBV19,CASKSLESGNTIYF,TGTGCCAGTAAAAGCCTGGAGTCTGGAAACACCATATATTTT
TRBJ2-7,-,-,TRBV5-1,CASSLRAGGGISYEQYF,TGCGCCAGCAGCTTAAGGGCCGGAGGGGGCATCTCCTACGAGCAGTACTTC
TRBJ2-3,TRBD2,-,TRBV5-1,CASSLDVSGRAGADTQYF,TGCGCCAGCAGCTTGGATGTTAGCGGGAGGGCCGGGGCAGATACGCAGTATTTT
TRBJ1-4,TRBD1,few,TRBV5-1,CASSLRGDRDEKLFF,TGCGCCAGCAGCCTAAGGGGGGACAGGGATGAAAAACTGTTTTTT
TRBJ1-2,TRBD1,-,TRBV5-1,CASSPRKSTGGIGTNYGYTF,TGCGCCAGCAGCCCGCGGAAGTCGACAGGGGGCATTGGCACTAACTATGGCTACACCTTC
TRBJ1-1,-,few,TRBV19,CASSIMSQAEAFF,TGTGCCAGTAGTATCATGAGTCAGGCTGAAGCTTTCTTT
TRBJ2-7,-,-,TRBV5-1,CASGLTRQEQYF,TGCGCCAGCGGACTTACTAGACAAGAGCAGTACTTC
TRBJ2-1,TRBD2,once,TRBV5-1,CASSLLPGLAGDHEQFF,TGCGCCAGCAGCTTACTTCCGGGACTAGCGGGAGACCATGAGCAGTTCTTC
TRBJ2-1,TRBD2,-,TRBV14,CASSRSGGAINEQFF,TGTGCCAGCAGCCGTAGCGGGGGGGCCATTAATGAGCAGTTCTTC
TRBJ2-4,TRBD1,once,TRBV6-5,CASRDGQGTDIQYF,TGTGCCAGCAGGGATGGACAGGGAACGGACATTCAGTACTTC
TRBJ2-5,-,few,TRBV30,CAWSALPRGAGETQYF,TGTGCCTGGAGTGCCCTTCCGAGGGGCGCGGGGGAGACCCAGTACTTC
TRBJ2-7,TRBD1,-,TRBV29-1,CSVRPTGTGGSEQYF,TGCAGCGTGAGGCCGACCGGGACAGGGGGCTCCGAGCAGTACTTC
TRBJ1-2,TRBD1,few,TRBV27,CASSSGQYYGYTF,TGTGCCAGCAGCTCGGGACAGTACTATGGCTACACCTTC
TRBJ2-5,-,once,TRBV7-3,CASSLSPGETQYF,TGTGCCAGCAGCCTATCCCCCGGGGAGACCCAGTACTTC
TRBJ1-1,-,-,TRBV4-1,CASSQGPSNTEAFF,TGCGCCAGCAGCCAAGGGCCTTCGAACACTGAAGCTTTCTTT
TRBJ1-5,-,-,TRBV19,CASITRTGTQHF,TGTGCCAGCATAACCCGGACGGGAACCCAGCATTTT
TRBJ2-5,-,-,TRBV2,CASTQQLQETQYF,TGTGCCAGCACCCAACAGCTCCAAGAGACCCAGTACTTC
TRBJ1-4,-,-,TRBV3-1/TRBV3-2,CASSQAGRTNEKLFF,TGTGCCAGCAGCCAAGCGGGGAGGACTAATGAAAAACTGTTTTTT
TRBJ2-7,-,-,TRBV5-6,CASSGGPSTYEQYF,TGTGCCAGCAGCGGGGGCCCCTCTACCTACGAGCAGTACTTC
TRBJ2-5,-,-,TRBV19,CASRLKAQETQYF,TGTGCCAGTCGTTTGAAAGCGCAAGAGACCCAGTACTTC
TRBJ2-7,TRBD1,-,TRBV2,CASRRSGTGANYEQYF,TGTGCCAGCAGGCGCTCCGGGACAGGGGCGAACTACGAGCAGTACTTC
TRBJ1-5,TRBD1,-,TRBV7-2,CASSLGQGGQPQHF,TGTGCCAGCAGCCTCGGGCAGGGGGGTCAGCCCCAGCATTTT
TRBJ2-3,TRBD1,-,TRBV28,CASRRPGQGLRGSDTQYF,TGTGCCAGCAGGCGACCGGGACAGGGCCTAAGGGGTTCAGATACGCAGTATTTT
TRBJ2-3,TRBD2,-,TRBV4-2,CASSHRRGGPDTQYF,TGTGCCAGCAGCCACCGGCGGGGGGGCCCAGATACGCAGTATTTT
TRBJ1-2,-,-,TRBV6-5,CASTRAPEYGYTF,TGTGCCAGCACGAGGGCCCCTGAATATGGCTACACCTTC
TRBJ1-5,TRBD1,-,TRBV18,CASSPQTGNQPQHF,TGTGCCAGCTCACCACAGACAGGGAATCAGCCCCAGCATTTT
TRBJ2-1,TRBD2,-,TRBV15,CATSRVGPAGPYNEQFF,TGTGCCACCAGCAGAGTGGGACCAGCGGGGCCATACAATGAGCAGTTCTTC
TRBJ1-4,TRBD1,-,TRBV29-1,CSGRTGGNEKLFF,TGCAGCGGCCGGACAGGGGGGAATGAAAAACTGTTTTTT
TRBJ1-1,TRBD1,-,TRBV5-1,CASSLEQGISTEAFF,TGCGCCAGCAGCCTTGAACAGGGGATATCCACTGAAGCTTTCTTT
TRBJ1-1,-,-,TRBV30,CAWSNSLMNTEAFF,TGTGCCTGGAGTAACAGCCTAATGAACACTGAAGCTTTCTTT
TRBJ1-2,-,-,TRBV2,CASSAWGEGYTF,TGTGCCAGCAGTGCGTGGGGGGAGGGCTACACCTTC
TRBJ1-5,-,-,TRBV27,CASSPTGMGQPQHF,TGTGCCAGCAGTCCTACAGGGATGGGTCAGCCCCAGCATTTT
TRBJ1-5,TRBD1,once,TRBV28,CASSFLGQGIYSNQPQHF,TGTGCCAGCAGTTTTTTGGGACAGGGGATATATAGCAATCAGCCCCAGCATTTT
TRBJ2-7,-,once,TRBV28,CASSRTAPYEQYF,TGTGCCAGCAGTCGGACAGCACCTTACGAGCAGTACTTC
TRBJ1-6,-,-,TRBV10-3,CAISESSGVSSYNSPLHF,TGTGCCATCAGTGAGTCCTCCGGGGTGAGCTCCTATAATTCACCCCTCCACTTT
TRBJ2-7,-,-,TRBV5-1,CASSPESGARYEQYF,TGCGCCAGCAGCCCAGAGTCAGGGGCGAGATACGAGCAGTACTTC
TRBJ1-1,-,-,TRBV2,CASSVWGGDTEAFF,TGTGCCAGCAGTGTTTGGGGGGGGGACACTGAAGCTTTCTTT
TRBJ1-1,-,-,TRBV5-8,CASSLRGLGTEAFF,TGTGCCAGCAGCCTGCGGGGACTTGGCACTGAAGCTTTCTTT
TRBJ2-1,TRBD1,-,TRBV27,CASSLLTGMLEEQFF,TGTGCCAGCAGTTTATTGACAGGGATGCTAGAGGAGCAGTTCTTC
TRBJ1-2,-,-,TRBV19,CASSSRAGYGYTF,TGTGCCAGTAGTTCCAGGGCTGGCTATGGCTACACCTTC
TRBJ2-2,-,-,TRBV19,CASTRSGVLDTGELFF,TGTGCCAGTACTCGCTCAGGGGTTTTGGACACCGGGGAGCTGTTTTTT
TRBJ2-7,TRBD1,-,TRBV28,CVTGKGAGEQYF,TGTGTCACCGGGAAGGGGGCAGGGGAGCAGTACTTC
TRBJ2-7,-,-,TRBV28,CASSGERRGRSYEQYF,TGTGCCAGCAGTGGCGAAAGGCGGGGCAGGTCCTACGAGCAGTACTTC